This T cell receptor beta chain was observed in a study of blood T cell repertoires in COVID-19. Background on the study: Acute and convalescent COVID-19 specimens originated in the United States, Italy and Spain. From T cells, B-cell-depleted T cells, or PBMCs came the material, which was cDNA or gDNA.

Original data processing: Estimation of nucleated cell counts relied on the amplification of reference gene primers. The protocol was immunoSEQ multiplex PCR, while the TCRdb copy is restricted to in-frame clones and leaves out a portion. V, J and clone size reflect that table, while D and trimming were determined from the DNA. The repertoire holds approximately 260,000 clones, with more than 75% as singletons. The sequence was collected from a woman in her fifties or sixties with active or convalescent COVID-19. The specimen sequenced was peripheral blood.

This chain's CDR3 is CASSQDLRQRNEQFF. The CDR3 region has the DNA TGTGCCAGCAGCCAAGATCTCAGACAGCGAAATGAGCAGTTCTTC. J is TRBJ2-1 and V is TRBV3-1 (or the pseudogene TRBV3-2); a possible D gene is TRBD1 (5 bases). Trimming stripped 0 bases from V and 7 bases from J, with 13 bases between. The CDR3 has 15 amino acids. Per the germline V gene, CDR1 is LGHDT and CDR2 is YNNKEL (reference sequence).